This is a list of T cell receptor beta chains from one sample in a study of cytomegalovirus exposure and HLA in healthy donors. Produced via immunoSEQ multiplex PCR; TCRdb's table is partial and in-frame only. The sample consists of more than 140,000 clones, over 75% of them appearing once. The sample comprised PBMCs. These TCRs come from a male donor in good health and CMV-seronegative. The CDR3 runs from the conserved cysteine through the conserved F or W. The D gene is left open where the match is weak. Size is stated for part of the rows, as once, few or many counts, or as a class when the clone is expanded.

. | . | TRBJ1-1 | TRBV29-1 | CSVRDFEAFF | TGCAGCGTCCGGGACTTTGAAGCTTTCTTT
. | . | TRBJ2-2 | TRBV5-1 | CASSLGLGAGTGELFF | TGCGCCAGCAGCCTCGGACTGGGGGCGGGCACCGGGGAGCTGTTTTTT
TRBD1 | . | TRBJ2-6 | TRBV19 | CASSIFIRGSGANVLTF | TGTGCCAGTAGTATCTTTATCAGGGGGTCTGGGGCCAACGTCCTGACTTTC
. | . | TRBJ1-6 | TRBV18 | CASSLSGDRSPLHF | TGTGCCAGCTCACTGTCGGGTGATCGTTCACCCCTCCACTTT
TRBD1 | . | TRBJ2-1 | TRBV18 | CASSPPGQGRNNEQFF | TGTGCCAGCTCACCGCCGGGACAGGGACGCAACAATGAGCAGTTCTTC
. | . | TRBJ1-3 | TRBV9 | CASSVGPQGSGNTIYF | TGTGCCAGCAGCGTAGGTCCCCAGGGCTCTGGAAACACCATATATTTT
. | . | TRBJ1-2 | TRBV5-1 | CASRQDSRDVRDYGYTF | TGCGCCAGCAGACAGGACAGCCGAGATGTACGGGACTATGGCTACACCTTC
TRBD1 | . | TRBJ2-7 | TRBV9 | CASSAQLTGAYEQYF | TGTGCCAGCAGCGCCCAATTGACAGGGGCCTACGAGCAGTACTTC
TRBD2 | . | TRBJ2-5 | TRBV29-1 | CSVEEGAGVRETQYF | TGCAGCGTTGAGGAGGGAGCGGGAGTGAGGGAGACCCAGTACTTC
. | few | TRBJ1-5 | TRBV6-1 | CASRLYNQPQHF | TGTGCCAGCAGGTTGTATAATCAGCCCCAGCATTTT
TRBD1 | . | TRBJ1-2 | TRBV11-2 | CASSHSGQGAEGYTF | TGTGCCAGCAGCCACTCGGGACAGGGGGCTGAAGGCTACACCTTC